The 30 T cell receptor beta chains given below trace back to one sample, sequenced in a study of naive and memory T cell subsets. Study-wide points: A few larger clonotypes appeared in naive repertoires, especially CD8, possibly memory cells re-expressing CD45RA.

For these receptors, no antigen is known. The beta constant-region primer was an equimolar mix of two oligonucleotides covering TRBC1 and TRBC2. Ligated cDNA was amplified by four rounds of PCR with nested alpha and beta constant-region primers and SP2. Via MiXCR, TCRdb re-called the UMI-ligation and nested PCR reads, giving one row per CDR3 protein. This sample has roughly 97,000 distinct CDR3 sequences, with around 15% found just once. The sample comprised naive CD8+ T cells from blood. All receptors derive from a human donor in good health.

As for this clonotype: Just one base apart from a much larger clone, this may be a read error. The V and J genes are TRBV29-1 and TRBJ2-1; D ambiguous. Germline V gene data show CDR1 as SQVTM and CDR2 as ANQGSEA. The CDR3 has 18 amino acids. The ends were cut back, 5 bases at V and 1 base at J, with 24 bases in the middle. CDR3 bases: TGCAGCGTTCTGGCTCTTCTTGGCAACCTGTCTTCCTACAATGAGCAGTTCTTC. It translates to CSVLALLGNLSSYNEQFF.

The V gene is TRBV20-1, the J gene TRBJ2-7, with 9 bases aligning to TRBD1. The J segment lost 4 bases and the V segment lost 4 bases, leaving 14 bases of the junction unmatched. Looked up from germline, CDR1 is DFQATT and CDR2 is SNEGSKA (reference sequence). The CDR3 contains 16 residues. In nucleotides, the CDR3 is TGCAGTGCTAAAAGTTACTCCGACAGGGGGATTTACGAGCAGTACTTC. Translation gives CSAKSYSDRGIYEQYF.

This sequence joins TRBV27 and TRBJ1-1, with 7 bases fitting TRBD1. J was trimmed by 6 bases and V by 5 bases; bases with no gene match: 6. The germline CDR1 and CDR2 sequences are MNHEY and SMNVEV (reference sequence). The CDR3 totals 13 residues. CDR3 residues: CASSDYQGAEAFF. CDR3 bases: TGTGCCAGCAGTGATTATCAGGGGGCTGAAGCTTTCTTT.

CDR3 in DNA: TGTGCCAGTAGTAGGGCGGCAGATACGCAGTATTTT. As protein: CASSRAADTQYF. This chain joins TRBV19 and TRBJ2-3; D is unclear. Trimming shortened V by 4 bases and J by 4 bases, and 6 bases separated the two germline ends. From germline, CDR1 is LNHDA and CDR2 SQIVND (reference sequence). CDR3 length: 12 amino acids.

This clonotype has a handful of counts. This rearrangement joins TRBV7-2 to TRBJ1-1; 9 nucleotides align to TRBD1. V shed 7 bases and J 0 bases; nucleotides not matched to a gene: 9. The CDR3 totals 16 residues. Germline values: CDR1 SGHTA, CDR2 FQGNSA. The CDR3 reads CASTQQGATLNTEAFF. CDR3 DNA: TGTGCCAGCACTCAACAGGGGGCGACCTTGAACACTGAAGCTTTCTTT. The full variable domain, its missing parts supplied by reference TRBV7-2 and TRBJ1-1, is GAGVSQSPSNKVTEKGKDVELRCDPISGHTALYWYRQSLGQGLEFLIYFQGNSAPDKSGLPSDRFSAERTGGSVSTLTIQRTQQEDSAVYLCASTQQGATLNTEAFFGQGTRLTVV.

This clonotype was picked up many times. V and J are TRBV7-9 and TRBJ2-1; D unclear. Germline lookup yields CDR1 SEHNR and CDR2 FQNEAQ (reference sequence). The CDR3 spans 12 residues. Between the trimmed V and J ends, which lost 1 base and 7 bases, there was a span of 5 bases. The CDR3 loop reads CASSLGWNEQFF. The CDR3 region has the DNA TGTGCCAGCAGCTTAGGATGGAATGAGCAGTTCTTC. Full variable domain (rest looked up from reference TRBV7-9 and TRBJ2-1): DTGVSQNPRHKITKRGQNVTFRCDPISEHNRLYWYRQTLGQGPEFLTYFQNEAQLEKSRLLSDRFSAERPKGSFSTLEIQRTEQGDSAMYLCASSLGWNEQFFGPGTRLTVL.

This clonotype was seen ten or more times. The DNA of the CDR3 is TGTGCCAGCAGCCCGGGGCCCGGCAGCCCGTCTTGGAATGAGCAGTTCTTC. Protein sequence: CASSPGPGSPSWNEQFF. The chain has TRBV11-3 and TRBJ2-1; D tentatively fits TRBD1 or TRBD2 (5 bases each). The germline gives CDR1 SGHNT, CDR2 YENEEA. The CDR3 totals 17 residues. The germline V and J ends were trimmed by 5 bases and 7 bases, with 24 bases remaining between them. Variable domain in full (rest from reference TRBV11-3 and TRBJ2-1): EAGVVQSPRYKIIEKKQPVAFWCNPISGHNTLYWYLQNLGQGPELLIRYENEEAVDDSQLPKDRFSAERLKGVDSTLKIQPAELGDSAVYLCASSPGPGSPSWNEQFFGPGTRLTVL.

This clonotype was recorded a few times. The rearrangement joins TRBV7-9 to TRBJ2-3, with TRBD1 matching over 7 bases. Germline values: CDR1 SEHNR, CDR2 FQNEAQ (reference sequence). The ends lost 5 bases at V and 3 bases at J; junction bases unmatched: 11. The CDR3 is 16 residues long. The CDR3 DNA reads as TGTGCCAGCAGCACCATGACAGGGATAGTTACAGATACGCAGTATTTT. Translation gives CASSTMTGIVTDTQYF.

In this sample, this clonotype turned up once. The chain has TRBV18 and TRBJ2-7, with 7 bases identical to TRBD1. Germline V gives CDR1 KGHSH, CDR2 LQKENI. J gave up 4 bases and V 3 bases, and 12 bases lay outside the gene matches. The CDR3 covers 16 residues. CDR3 sequence: CASSPTDRVLLYEQYF. The CDR3 bases are TGTGCCAGCTCACCGACAGACAGGGTACTTTTATACGAGCAGTACTTC.

The chain couples TRBV5-6 to TRBJ2-7; D tentatively reads TRBD1 or TRBD2 (5 bases each). V was clipped by 2 bases and J by 9 bases, with 15 bases between them. There are 13 residues in the CDR3. Germline-derived CDR1 and CDR2 are SGHDT and YYEEEE. CDR3 in amino acids: CASSLPGRQGQYF. In DNA form, the CDR3 reads TGTGCCAGCAGCTTACCGGGACGTCAGGGGCAGTACTTC.

The CDR3 region has the DNA TGTGCCAGCAGCCACCCCTCTAGCTTCGTAGATACGCAGTATTTT. Protein: CASSHPSSFVDTQYF. This sequence joins TRBV14 and TRBJ2-3, with D perhaps matching TRBD2 (5 bases). CDR1 and CDR2 (germline): SGHDN, FVKESK. V was shortened by 3 bases and J by 5 bases, with 15 bases between the two germline ends. The CDR3 has 15 amino acids.

This sequence joins TRBV4-3 and TRBJ2-7; maybe TRBD2 (6 bases). Germline values: CDR1 LGHNA, CDR2 YSLEER. The ends were cut back, 4 bases at V and 3 bases at J, with 10 bases in the middle. CDR3 length: 13 amino acids. The CDR3 sequence: CASSREEGYEQYF. DNA for the CDR3: TGCGCCAGCAGCCGAGAGGAGGGCTACGAGCAGTACTTC.

This clonotype appeared a few times. This chain joins TRBV27 and TRBJ1-5, with D possibly matching TRBD1 (6 bases). The germline V and J ends were trimmed by 6 bases and 6 bases, with 15 bases remaining between them. The CDR3 sequence is 14 residues long. Looked up from germline, CDR1 is MNHEY and CDR2 is SMNVEV (reference sequence). The CDR3 DNA is TGTGCCAGCAGCCTTACTACAGGGAGTCAGCCCCAGCATTTT. Translated: CASSLTTGSQPQHF.

The chain couples TRBV15 to TRBJ2-7, with 8 nucleotides matching TRBD2. This CDR3 region has 19 residues. From germline, CDR1 is LNHNV and CDR2 YYDKDF (reference sequence). Germline trimming cut 0 bases from V and 4 bases from J; bases unmatched to any gene: 17. For the CDR3, the DNA is TGTGCCACCAGCAGAGAAACAGGGAGCGGGGGCGGGAGTAGGTACGAGCAGTACTTC. Amino acid sequence: CATSRETGSGGGSRYEQYF.

Note on this clonotype: This may arise from a read error, as a much more abundant clone is one base away. The chain carries TRBV7-8 and TRBJ2-2, with D uncertain. CDR1 and CDR2 (germline): SGHVS, FQNEAQ. This CDR3 spans 14 amino acids. The CDR3 DNA reads as TGTGCCAGAAGCTGGCCCGAGTGGACCGGGGAGCTGTTTTTT. Translation: CARSWPEWTGELFF.

The chain is built from TRBV12-3 or TRBV12-4 and TRBJ2-5; D ambiguous. The CDR3 runs to 17 residues. The germline V and J ends were trimmed by 3 bases and 1 base, with 18 bases remaining between them. CDR3 coding DNA: TGTGCCAGCAGTTTTGGGTCAAGGATTACCCCCCAAGAGACCCAGTACTTC. Translation gives CASSFGSRITPQETQYF.

The chain couples TRBV10-3 to TRBJ2-7, with 8 nucleotides matching TRBD2. CDR1 and CDR2 (germline): ENHRY, SYGVKD. The CDR3 sequence is 16 residues long. After removal of 10 bases from V and 5 bases from J, the junction contained 19 bases not matched to a gene. Written as DNA, the CDR3 is TGTGCCAAGAAACTTAAGCCCGGGACTAGGTTAAACGAGCAGTACTTC. Amino acids: CAKKLKPGTRLNEQYF.

This chain joins TRBV27 and TRBJ2-3; D unclear. Germline CDR1 MNHEY, CDR2 SMNVEV (reference sequence). The CDR3 is made up of 11 amino acids. With 8 bases removed from V and 3 bases from J, the gap between germline ends came to 6 bases. The CDR3 DNA sequence: TGTGCCAGCGGGTTTACAGATACGCAGTATTTT. It specifies CASGFTDTQYF.

The gene calls are TRBV29-1 and TRBJ2-3; D might be TRBD2 (5 bases). Deletions cut 5 bases from V and 6 bases from J, with 24 bases between. In germline, CDR1 is SQVTM, CDR2 ANQGSEA. The CDR3 loop spans 16 amino acids. CDR3 residues: CSVLGFEGSPWDTQYF. CDR3 DNA: TGCAGCGTTCTGGGCTTCGAGGGATCCCCTTGGGATACGCAGTATTTT.

This clonotype has more than one count but fewer than ten. The J gene is TRBJ1-1, the V gene TRBV29-1, with unresolved D. Trimming pared 6 bases from V and 3 bases from J, leaving 14 bases between. Germline CDR1 reads SQVTM; CDR2 reads ANQGSEA. The CDR3 has 13 residues. CDR3 nucleotides: TGCAGCGTCCCCAGGATTCTGGACACTGAAGCTTTCTTT. It codes for CSVPRILDTEAFF.

The V gene is TRBV5-6, the J gene TRBJ1-5; D is perhaps TRBD1 (6 bases). CDR1 and CDR2 from the germline V gene are SGHDT and YYEEEE. Trimming stripped 4 bases from V and 7 bases from J, with 9 bases between. CDR3 length: 12 residues. For the CDR3, the DNA is TGTGCCAGCAGCGACAGGTCCCAGCCCCAGCATTTT. This codes for CASSDRSQPQHF.

This clonotype was seen a few times. The chain links TRBV30 to TRBJ1-1; D call uncertain. Deletions cut 8 bases from V and 2 bases from J, with 12 bases between. Looked up from germline, CDR1 is GTSNPN and CDR2 is SVGIG (reference sequence). CDR3 size: 12 residues. The CDR3 loop is CAGQRRNTEAFF. CDR3 coding DNA: TGTGCCGGCCAGCGTCGTAACACTGAAGCTTTCTTT.

This clonotype was picked up a small number of times. This chain uses TRBV12-3 or TRBV12-4 with TRBJ2-2; D uncertain. CDR3 length: 13 amino acids. The ends were cut back, 1 base at V and 5 bases at J, with 5 bases in the middle. CDR3 amino acids: CASSLVGTGELFF. The DNA for the CDR3 is TGTGCCAGCAGTTTAGTAGGGACCGGGGAGCTGTTTTTT.

This clonotype turned up a few times. The V call is TRBV13, the J call TRBJ2-1, with 8 bases that match TRBD2. Trimming removed 3 bases from V and 0 bases from J; junction bases left unmatched: 13. The CDR3 has 19 residues. Germline V gene sequence: CDR1 PRHDT, CDR2 FYEKMQ (reference sequence). The CDR3 DNA reads TGTGCCAGCAGCTTGGACCAACCAACTAGCGGCGTCTCCTACAATGAGCAGTTCTTC. The encoded protein is CASSLDQPTSGVSYNEQFF.

This chain connects TRBV6-5 to TRBJ2-1; 12 bases match TRBD2. Trimming removed 6 bases from V and 1 base from J; junction bases left unmatched: 4. CDR3 length: 16 amino acids. CDR1 MNHEY and CDR2 SVGAGI come from the germline V gene. CDR3 sequence reads: CASRPLAGGSYNEQFF. Written as DNA, the CDR3 is TGTGCCAGCAGACCCCTAGCGGGAGGGTCCTACAATGAGCAGTTCTTC.

The CDR3 region is CASRVAAGAPDTQYF. CDR3 in DNA: TGTGCCAGCAGAGTCGCGGCGGGAGCCCCAGATACGCAGTATTTT. The rearrangement uses TRBV7-9 and TRBJ2-3; 7 bases line up with TRBD2. Germline V gene lookup returns CDR1 SEHNR and CDR2 FQNEAQ (reference sequence). The CDR3 is 15 residues long. The ends lost 6 bases at V and 4 bases at J; junction bases unmatched: 10.

This clonotype was recorded at least ten times. The chain has TRBV7-9 and TRBJ2-1; 7 bases fit TRBD2. Trimming took 3 bases from V and 3 from J; bases not matched to a gene: 17. The CDR3 is made up of 19 amino acids. CDR1 is SEHNR, CDR2 FQNEAQ, per germline (reference sequence). For the CDR3, the DNA is TGTGCCAGCAGCTTTTTCGGGCTAGCGGAGCGGCTGGTCTACAATGAGCAGTTCTTC. Translating gives CASSFFGLAERLVYNEQFF.

The chain links TRBV4-3 to TRBJ2-1; 10 bases line up with TRBD2. The CDR3 spans 17 residues. Losses at the gene ends were 1 base for V and 6 bases for J; bases not matched to a gene: 9. Per the germline V gene, CDR1 is LGHNA and CDR2 is YSLEER. The CDR3, as DNA: TGCGCCAGCAGCCAAGTCAAAAGCCTAGCGGGAGTCAATGAGCAGTTCTTC. Its protein is CASSQVKSLAGVNEQFF.

This clonotype occurred a few times. The chain combines TRBV20-1 with TRBJ2-7, with 12 bases identical to TRBD2. The CDR3 is made up of 13 amino acids. The J segment lost 7 bases and the V segment lost 5 bases, leaving 6 bases of the junction unmatched. Germline CDR1 is DFQATT and CDR2 is SNEGSKA (reference sequence). The CDR3 DNA is TGCAGTGCTCCGGGACTAGCGGGTGATGAGCAGTACTTC. It translates to CSAPGLAGDEQYF.

The V and J genes are TRBV19 and TRBJ1-3; tentative D call: TRBD1 (6 bases). From germline, CDR1 is LNHDA and CDR2 SQIVND (reference sequence). The germline V and J ends were trimmed by 9 bases and 4 bases, with 13 bases remaining between them. The CDR3 extends over 13 amino acids. CDR3 sequence: CASLTGTGNTIYF. CDR3 nucleotides: TGTGCCAGCCTAACAGGGACAGGAAACACCATATATTTT. The complete variable domain, with remaining parts taken from reference TRBV19 and TRBJ1-3, reads DGGITQSPKYLFRKEGQNVTLSCEQNLNHDAMYWYRQDPGQGLRLIYYSQIVNDFQKGDIAEGYSVSREKKESFPLTVTSAQKNPTAFYLCASLTGTGNTIYFGEGSWLTVV.